This TCR beta chain was profiled in a study of CD8 T cells in Susac syndrome. When the RNA was reverse transcribed, random hexamers were used with an input of roughly 0.45 to 1 ug. The authors amplified TCR beta CDR3 across 54 Vbeta and 13 Jbeta using immunoSEQ multiplex PCR. In TCRdb, the immunoSEQ multiplex PCR reads were re-called with MiXCR into one record per CDR3 protein. The data hold approximately 120,000 distinct CDR3 sequences, with more than 85% observed a single time. The V segment lost 1 base and the J segment 4 bases; nucleotides outside the gene matches: 1. The CDR3 length is 13 residues. CDR1 and CDR2 from the germline V gene are MGHRA and YSYEKL.

The chain employs TRBV4-1 and TRBJ2-7; TRBD2 matches at 7 bases. This receptor was taken from a human donor with multiple sclerosis. The sample comprised CD8+ T cells from PBMCs. The CDR3 loop reads CASSQGDYYEQYF. The CDR3 DNA is TGCGCCAGCAGCCAAGGGGACTATTACGAGCAGTACTTC.